This note documents a single TCR beta chain sequence. The antigen is undetermined. This sample is drawn from a study of T cells in Graves' hyperthyroidism and ophthalmopathy. For the study at large: Blood from the periphery was taken at initial diagnosis, before any treatment.

Stable Graves' hyperthyroidism denoted no ophthalmopathy progression over 18 months. Amplification targeted TCR beta CDR3 regions from RNA transcripts. The HTBI primer set was used in a first-round RT-PCR of the TCR CDR3. MiXCR was run by TCRdb on the multiplex PCR reads, yielding one entry per CDR3 protein. This sample has hundreds of thousands of distinct CDR3 sequences, with 15% to 19% found just once. The CDR3 is 15 residues long. Germline V gene sequence: CDR1 LNHDA, CDR2 SQIVND (reference sequence). Trimming cost V 5 bases and J 7 bases; bases outside gene matches: 11. Study-level findings and limits: Most thyroid clonotypes with frequency above 0.001 were detected in blood. Ophthalmopathy stood apart from stable hyperthyroidism in a 13 V-J model.

Sequencing was carried out using blood. The chain links TRBV19 to TRBJ2-7, with 10 nucleotides matching TRBD2. This sequence was found in a woman in her late teens or twenties with Graves' hyperthyroidism. The CDR3 is CASSAGSGRAREQYF. The CDR3 DNA is TGTGCCAGTAGTGCGGGGAGCGGGAGGGCCCGAGAGCAGTACTTC. Combining the CDR3 with reference TRBV19 and TRBJ2-7 gives the whole variable domain DGGITQSPKYLFRKEGQNVTLSCEQNLNHDAMYWYRQDPGQGLRLIYYSQIVNDFQKGDIAEGYSVSREKKESFPLTVTSAQKNPTAFYLCASSAGSGRAREQYFGPGTRLTVT.